Shown below are 31 T cell receptor beta chains from a single sample sequenced in a study of tumor and adjacent non-tumor tissue in lung cancer. Three rounds of nested PCR, following a modified ARM-PCR protocol, produced the TCRbeta library. TCRdb ran MiXCR on the multiplex PCR reads and lists one entry per CDR3 protein. Of about 120,000 distinct CDR3 sequences in the sample, about 66% were seen once. This sample's RNA came from whole unsorted tissue. Input material: lung tumor tissue. The receptors originated from a man aged 25 to 40 with non-small cell lung cancer.

The table lists this clonotype with a count of one. Its ends do not fully match the called genes, so a read error is possible. This chain uses TRBV11-1 with TRBJ2-5; no firm D call. Germline assignment: CDR1 SGHAT and CDR2 FQDESV (reference sequence). The CDR3 has 12 amino acids. The CDR3 coding sequence is TGTGCTAGCAGCTCCGACTGGGAGACCCAGTACTTC. This translates into CASSSDWETQYF. Looking up the rest from reference TRBV11-1 and TRBJ2-5 gives the full variable domain: EAEVAQSPRYKITEKSQAVAFWCDPISGHATLYWYRQILGQGPELLVQFQDESVVDDSQLPKDRFSAERLKGVDSTLKIQPAELGDSAMYLCASSSDWETQYFGPGTRLLVL.

Turning to this clonotype: Germline and junction disagree at one end, which may indicate a read error. This sequence joins TRBV4-1 and TRBJ1-2, with unresolved D. Germline V gene lookup returns CDR1 MGHRA and CDR2 YSYEKL. The CDR3 runs 13 residues. This chain's CDR3 is CAGSQGGNYGYTF. The CDR3 nucleotides are TGCGCCGGCAGCCAAGGAGGGAACTATGGCTACACCTTC.

With regard to this clonotype: A much larger clone differs from this one at a single base, so this may be a read error. V and J are TRBV29-1 and TRBJ2-2; 9 nucleotides agree with TRBD1. From germline, CDR1 is SQVTM and CDR2 ANQGSEA. The CDR3 has 13 amino acids. Unmatched junction bases numbered 6, after V lost 6 bases and J lost 7 bases. The CDR3 nucleotides read TGCAGCGTCCAACGGACAGGGGACGGGGAGCTGTTTTTT. Protein sequence: CSVQRTGDGELFF.

Details on this clonotype: A much larger clonotype is one base distant, so this may be a read error. The V and J genes are TRBV6-5 and TRBJ1-6; D uncertain. CDR3 size: 14 residues. Germline assignment: CDR1 MNHEY and CDR2 SVGAGI. CDR3 coding DNA: TGTGCCGGCAGTCCCGGCAGGCTAAATTCACCCCTCCACTTT. This codes for CAGSPGRLNSPLHF.

Points on this clonotype: One junction end does not reproduce the germline sequence, and a read error may be involved. V and J are TRBV12-3 or TRBV12-4 and TRBJ2-7, with 9 bases matching TRBD1. This CDR3 has 15 residues. The CDR3 DNA sequence: TGTGCCAGCATCTCGGACAGGGGCCCCTCGTACGGGCAGTACTTC. Protein: CASISDRGPSYGQYF.

Notes on this clonotype: Likely a read error: the CDR3 ends without its conserved phenylalanine or tryptophan. The V gene is TRBV6-5, the J gene TRBJ1-1; D unclear. The CDR3 length is 13 residues. CDR1 MNHEY and CDR2 SVGAGI come from the germline V gene. Trimming pared 6 bases from V and 5 bases from J, leaving 13 bases between. The CDR3 loop reads CASRLGLGTEAFL. CDR3 sequence (DNA): TGTGCCAGCAGACTTGGACTGGGGACTGAAGCTTTCCTT.

As regards this clonotype: A much larger clone lies a single base off, so this may be a read error. This sequence joins TRBV20-1 and TRBJ2-1; 7 bases are a match to TRBD2. The ends lost 4 bases at V and 4 bases at J; junction bases unmatched: 7. The germline CDR1 and CDR2 sequences are DFQATT and SNEGSKA (reference sequence). CDR3 length: 14 residues. The CDR3 protein is CSAKTASGYNEQFF. CDR3 nucleotides: TGCAGTGCTAAAACGGCTAGCGGATACAATGAGCAGTTCTTC.

Comment on this clonotype: One junction end disagrees with the germline gene, perhaps due to a read error. The chain joins TRBV20-1 to TRBJ2-1; 9 bases are a match to TRBD1. Germline V lookup: CDR1 DFQATT, CDR2 SNEGSKA (reference sequence). The CDR3 runs to 19 residues. For the CDR3, the DNA is TGCAGTGCTAGGGGCCGGGACAGGGAGGGGGGGCTGGACTACAATGAGCAGTTCTTT. Its protein product is CSARGRDREGGLDYNEQFF.

V is TRBV6-6 and J is TRBJ2-7; 7 nucleotides align to TRBD2. V lost 9 bases to trimming and J lost 2 bases; unmatched junction nucleotides: 7. Germline CDR1 and CDR2: MNHNY and SVGAGI (reference sequence). This CDR3 contains 13 residues. The CDR3 protein is CASHRDYAYEQYF. Here the CDR3 DNA reads TGTGCCAGTCACCGGGACTACGCCTACGAGCAGTACTTC.

As for this clonotype: This could be a read error, since a much larger clone is one nucleotide away. This chain connects TRBV20-1 to TRBJ2-1; TRBD2 might be the D (5 bases). CDR1 and CDR2 (germline): DFQATT, SNEGSKA (reference sequence). The CDR3 has 14 amino acids. CDR3 protein: CSARPGIGYSEQFF. In DNA, the CDR3 is TGCAGTGCGAGGCCGGGGATCGGCTACAGTGAGCAGTTCTTC.

This clonotype is medium-sized. The chain uses TRBV24-1 and TRBJ2-7, with 12 bases identical to TRBD1. Germline values: CDR1 KGHDR, CDR2 SFDVKD. V gave up 5 bases and J gave up 2 bases; unmatched junction bases: 12. The CDR3 loop spans 18 amino acids. The CDR3 sequence is CATSAPGQGARGAYEQYF. CDR3 DNA: TGTGCCACCAGTGCCCCGGGACAGGGGGCGCGAGGGGCCTACGAGCAGTACTTC.

The chain links TRBV18 to TRBJ2-1, with TRBD1 as a possible D gene (6 bases). CDR3 size: 13 residues. Germline lookup yields CDR1 KGHSH and CDR2 LQKENI. V was clipped by 6 bases and J by 3 bases, with 9 bases between them. CDR3 sequence reads: CASSRDNYNEQFF. In DNA, the CDR3 is TGTGCCAGCTCCCGGGACAACTACAATGAGCAGTTCTTC.

Comments on this clonotype: The junction differs from germline at one of its ends, possibly a read error. CDR3 sequence (DNA): TGTAGCGTTGCTCACAGGCTTAATGAAAAACTGTTTTTT. Residues: CSVAHRLNEKLFF. This chain uses TRBV29-1 with TRBJ1-4, with a tentative D call TRBD1 (5 bases). Germline CDR1 is SQVTM and CDR2 is ANQGSEA. This CDR3 has 13 amino acids. Full variable domain (rest looked up from reference TRBV29-1 and TRBJ1-4): SAVISQKPSRDICQRGTSLTIQCQVDSQVTMMFWYRQQPGQSLTLIATANQGSEATYESGFVIDKFPISRPNLTFSTLTVSNMSPEDSSIYLCSVAHRLNEKLFFGSGTQLSVL.

With regard to this clonotype: A much bigger clone sits one base away, suggesting this may be a read error. The gene calls are TRBV6-6 and TRBJ2-4, with TRBD2 as a possible D gene (5 bases). This CDR3 comprises 15 residues. Per the germline V gene, CDR1 is MNHNY and CDR2 is SVGAGI (reference sequence). DNA of the CDR3: TGTGCCAGCTGTTACCCCTTTTCGGGGAAAAACATTCAGTACTTC. This sequence encodes CASCYPFSGKNIQYF.

Comments on this clonotype: A much larger clone lies a single base off, so this may be a read error. The V gene is TRBV29-1, the J gene TRBJ2-7; D may be TRBD2 (5 bases). The CDR3 has 11 residues. Per the germline V gene, CDR1 is SQVTM and CDR2 is ANQGSEA. The CDR3 reads CNVDWGDEQYF. The CDR3, as DNA: TGCAACGTTGATTGGGGAGACGAGCAGTACTTC.

Comments on this clonotype: This may be a read error, as it is one base from a much larger clone. Given the absence of the conserved phenylalanine or tryptophan at the CDR3 end, a read error is likely. J is TRBJ2-7 and V is TRBV11-3; tentatively, D is TRBD1 or TRBD2 (6 bases each). Trimming removed 6 bases at V and 5 bases at J, with 14 bases between. The length of the CDR3 is 13 residues. The germline V gene has CDR1 SGHNT and CDR2 YENEEA. The CDR3 DNA sequence: TGTGCCAGCAGATCACAGGGACTCGACGAGCAGTACCTC. This codes for CASRSQGLDEQYL.

A note on this clonotype: Possible read error: a much larger clone is one base away. The CDR3 loop reads CSVTRDNEQFF. The CDR3 region has the DNA TGCAGTGTTACCCGGGACAATGAGCAGTTCTTC. J is TRBJ2-1 and V is TRBV20-1, with D hard to call. V was cut by 7 bases and J by 5 bases, with 9 bases left in between. This CDR3 has 11 residues. The V gene's germline CDR1 is DFQATT and CDR2 SNEGSKA (reference sequence).

This clonotype was detected many times. The V call is TRBV20-1, the J call TRBJ2-7; a possible D gene is TRBD2 (6 bases). The V end lost 5 bases, the J end lost 0 bases, and 8 bases lay between the germline ends. Germline CDR1 reads DFQATT; CDR2 reads SNEGSKA (reference sequence). This CDR3 spans 12 amino acids. The CDR3 nucleotides are TGCAGTGCTGCCGGGAGCTCCTACGAGCAGTACTTC. It specifies CSAAGSSYEQYF.

Remarks on this clonotype: Here the CDR3 omits its conserved ending phenylalanine or tryptophan, so a read error is the likely source. The chain combines TRBV6-1 with TRBJ2-1; D is perhaps TRBD1 (6 bases). CDR1 is MNHNS, CDR2 SASEGT, per germline. Trimming pared 5 bases from V and 4 bases from J, leaving 18 bases between. The CDR3 loop spans 16 amino acids. The CDR3 protein is CASSLGPRDTYNEQFS. In DNA form, the CDR3 reads TGTGCCAGCAGTTTGGGCCCTCGGGACACATACAATGAGCAGTTCTCA.

In the case of this clonotype: It may be a read error: a sequence one base away is much more abundant. Since no conserved phenylalanine or tryptophan closes the CDR3, a read error is the likely cause. The V call is TRBV6-2 or TRBV6-3, the J call TRBJ1-1; D not resolved. Germline CDR1 reads MNHEY; CDR2 reads SVGEGT. This CDR3 is built from 14 residues. Trimming stripped 6 bases from V and 5 bases from J, with 16 bases between. The CDR3 here is CASRLLGRATEAFL. CDR3 DNA sequence: TGTGCCAGCAGACTACTCGGGAGGGCGACTGAAGCTTTCCTT.

The J gene is TRBJ1-2, the V gene TRBV29-1; TRBD1 is a possible D gene (6 bases). From germline, CDR1 is SQVTM and CDR2 ANQGSEA. Trimming took 5 bases from V and 9 from J, leaving 25 bases between them. CDR3 length equals 15 residues. CDR3 loop: CSVNVAGAILGCYTF. CDR3 in DNA: TGCAGCGTTAATGTGGCAGGGGCGATACTGGGATGCTACACCTTC.

This chain uses TRBV10-2 with TRBJ1-1; no reliable D call. CDR1 is WSHSY, CDR2 SAAADI, per germline. The CDR3 sequence is 11 residues long. V was clipped by 5 bases and J by 12 bases, with 13 bases between them. The CDR3 is CASSLGARTFF. The CDR3 DNA reads TGCGCCAGCAGTCTTGGTGCCAGAACTTTCTTT.

On this clonotype itself: A clone one base away is much larger, so this may be a read error. This chain connects TRBV20-1 to TRBJ2-1; tentatively, D is TRBD2 (5 bases). Per the germline V gene, CDR1 is DFQATT and CDR2 is SNEGSKA (reference sequence). The CDR3 contains 14 residues. The germline V and J ends were trimmed by 6 bases and 2 bases, with 14 bases remaining between them. CDR3 amino acids: CSARPVGAYNEQFF. The CDR3 DNA is TGCAGTGCGAGACCAGTGGGAGCCTACAATGAGCAGTTCTTC.

This clonotype was seen more than once but under ten times. Being one base from a much bigger clone, this may be a read error. This rearrangement joins TRBV4-2 to TRBJ2-1, with a weak D call TRBD2 (5 bases). Germline V gene data show CDR1 as LGHNA and CDR2 as YNFKEQ. This CDR3 has 13 residues. The CDR3 loop reads CASSQGGGAEQLF. The CDR3 DNA sequence: TGTGCCAGCAGCCAAGGTGGAGGAGCTGAGCAGCTCTTC.

With respect to this clonotype: Sequence at one end of the junction differs from germline and may be a read error. The chain carries TRBV24-1 and TRBJ2-1; 8 bases are shared with TRBD2. Germline CDR1 reads KGHDR; CDR2 reads SFDVKD. This CDR3 is 15 amino acids long. The CDR3 DNA reads TGTGCCACCAGTGATTTCGGACGGGGGGGAAATGAGGAGTTCTTC. As protein: CATSDFGRGGNEEFF.

On this clonotype: This CDR3 is missing its conserved last phenylalanine or tryptophan, likely due to a read error. The V and J genes are TRBV4-1 and TRBJ1-1, with D unresolved. The CDR3 runs to 13 residues. The germline V gene has CDR1 MGHRA and CDR2 YSYEKL. Trimming cost V 1 base and J 8 bases, with 11 bases left between them. The CDR3 region is CASSQGSVTEAFS. CDR3 bases: TGCGCCAGCAGCCAAGGCTCAGTTACAGAAGCTTTCTCT.

The chain has TRBV6-5 and TRBJ1-1; D remains ambiguous. The V end was cut by 11 bases, the J end by 4 bases, with 23 bases between. The CDR3 is made up of 15 amino acids. Per the germline V gene, CDR1 is MNHEY and CDR2 is SVGAGI. Here the CDR3 DNA reads TGTGCCGGTAGTTACTCGAAAGGGAGAGGCACTGAAGCTTTCTTT. This encodes CAGSYSKGRGTEAFF.

The chain joins TRBV4-1 to TRBJ2-3; no reliable D call. Germline CDR1 is MGHRA and CDR2 is YSYEKL. There are 14 residues in the CDR3. The V end lost 0 bases, the J end lost 4 bases, and 8 bases lay between the germline ends. CDR3 residues: CASSQESPPDTQYF. As DNA, the CDR3 is TGCGCCAGCAGCCAAGAGAGCCCCCCAGATACGCAGTATTTT.

In regard to this clonotype: This clone may be a read error of a much larger clone one base away. No conserved phenylalanine or tryptophan ends this CDR3, so it is likely a read error. The rearrangement uses TRBV4-3 and TRBJ2-3, with a weak D call TRBD2 (7 bases). The V end was cut by 3 bases, the J end by 6 bases, with 16 bases between. Germline V gene lookup returns CDR1 LGHNA and CDR2 YSLEER. This CDR3 region has 15 residues. The CDR3 protein is CASSQRARGGDTQYL. The CDR3 nucleotides read TGCGCCAGCAGCCAGAGGGCGCGCGGGGGCGATACGCAGTATTTA.

This clonotype was counted between two and nine times. The genes are TRBV6-1 and TRBJ1-4, with D unresolved. Germline values: CDR1 MNHNS, CDR2 SASEGT. The CDR3 runs 14 residues. The CDR3 reads CVSRTLATNEKLFF. Written as DNA, the CDR3 is TGTGTCAGTCGGACCCTTGCAACTAATGAAAAACTGTTTTTT.

Of note for this clonotype: This clone may be a read error of a much larger clone one base away. This chain uses TRBV20-1 with TRBJ1-3; 8 nucleotides agree with TRBD1. This CDR3 is built from 15 residues. Per the germline V gene, CDR1 is DFQATT and CDR2 is SNEGSKA (reference sequence). Trimming took 3 bases from V and 2 from J; bases not matched to a gene: 6. CDR3: CSARGQASPGNTIYF. In nucleotides, the CDR3 is TGCAGTGCTAGGGGACAGGCAAGCCCTGGAAACACCATATATTTT.